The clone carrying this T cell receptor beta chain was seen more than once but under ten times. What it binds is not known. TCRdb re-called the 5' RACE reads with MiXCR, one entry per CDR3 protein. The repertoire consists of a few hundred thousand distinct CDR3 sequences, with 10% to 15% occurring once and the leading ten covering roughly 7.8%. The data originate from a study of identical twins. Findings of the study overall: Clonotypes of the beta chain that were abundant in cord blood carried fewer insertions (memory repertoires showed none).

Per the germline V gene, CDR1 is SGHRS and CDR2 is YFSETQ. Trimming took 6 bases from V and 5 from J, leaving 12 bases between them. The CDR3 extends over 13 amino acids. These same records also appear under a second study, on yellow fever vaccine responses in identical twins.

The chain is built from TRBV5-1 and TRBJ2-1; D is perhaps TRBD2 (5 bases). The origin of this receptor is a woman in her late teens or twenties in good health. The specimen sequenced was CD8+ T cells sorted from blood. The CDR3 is CASTVPRDNEQFF. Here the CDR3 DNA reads TGCGCCAGCACGGTCCCGCGGGACAATGAGCAGTTCTTC.